Shown below are 11 T cell receptor beta chains from a single sample sequenced in a study of blood T cell repertoires in COVID-19 (dated by TCRdb to about 2020). The method was the immunoSEQ multiplex PCR assay. Entries here come from immuneACCESS through TCRdb and include only in-frame sequences with V and J called. Some clones fail to appear in such tables; in the studies checked, an unresolved V gene covers under half of the shortfall, and the cause of the remainder is unknown. The sample profile shows approximately 46,000 clones; approximately 87% of them were found once. Over 10% of the sample rests with the top ten. What was sequenced was peripheral blood. The receptors here all came from a human donor in a cohort sampled during active COVID-19.

This clone was seen more than once but under ten times. Here the CDR3 DNA reads TGTGCCAGCAGTTTTCCGGCAGGGGATGAAAAACTGTTTTTT. It translates to CASSFPAGDEKLFF. The chain links TRBV28 to TRBJ1-4, with a possible D match to TRBD1 (6 bases). V lost 3 bases to trimming and J lost 6 bases, with 11 bases between them. The CDR3 runs to 14 residues. Germline CDR1 MDHEN, CDR2 SYDVKM.

The genes are TRBV11-1 and TRBJ2-7; TRBD1 matches 9 bases. Germline V CDR1 and CDR2: SGHAT, FQDESV (reference sequence). Unmatched junction bases numbered 6, after V lost 5 bases and J lost 4 bases. This CDR3 has 14 residues. The CDR3 here is CASSAGTGPYEQYF. The CDR3 DNA sequence: TGTGCCAGCAGCGCCGGGACAGGGCCATACGAGCAGTACTTC.

This chain connects TRBV19 to TRBJ1-1; D is undetermined. The V end was cut by 9 bases, the J end by 1 base, with 18 bases between. Germline CDR1 reads LNHDA; CDR2 reads SQIVND (reference sequence). This CDR3 spans 15 amino acids. CDR3 nucleotide sequence: TGTGCCAGCTCCGAGGAGGAGTCGACGAACACTGAAGCTTTCTTT. As protein: CASSEEESTNTEAFF.

This chain joins TRBV9 and TRBJ1-6, with D perhaps TRBD1 (5 bases). CDR3 length: 17 amino acids. The germline CDR1 and CDR2 sequences are SGDLS and YYNGEE. V lost 4 bases and J lost 3, with 17 bases in between. The CDR3 reads CASSRRITGYYNSPLHF. In DNA form, the CDR3 reads TGTGCCAGCAGCCGCAGGATTACAGGATACTATAATTCACCCCTCCACTTT.

The genes are TRBV7-2 and TRBJ1-2, with a weak D call TRBD1 (6 bases). The CDR3 loop spans 12 amino acids. CDR1 is SGHTA and CDR2 is FQGNSA in the germline V gene. V was cut by 5 bases and J by 5 bases, with 9 bases left in between. The CDR3, as DNA: TGTGCCAGCAGCCCCCAGGGGTATGGCTACACCTTC. Translating it yields CASSPQGYGYTF.

This chain connects TRBV6-6 to TRBJ2-6; D unclear. CDR3 length: 15 residues. Trimming took 3 bases from V and 1 from J, leaving 7 bases between them. Looked up from germline, CDR1 is MNHNY and CDR2 is SVGAGI (reference sequence). CDR3 sequence (DNA): TGTGCCAGCAGTTATCAACAGTCTGGGGCCAACGTCCTGACTTTC. Residues: CASSYQQSGANVLTF.

The chain recombines TRBV5-1 with TRBJ1-4; no firm D call. The CDR3 is made up of 16 amino acids. Germline CDR1 and CDR2: SGHRS and YFSETQ. V lost 1 base to trimming and J lost 0 bases, with 10 bases between them. The DNA of the CDR3 is TGCGCCAGCAGCTTGTTTGGTAGTGCAACTAATGAAAAACTGTTTTTT. It codes for CASSLFGSATNEKLFF.

V usage is TRBV3-1 (or the pseudogene TRBV3-2) and J usage is TRBJ2-7, with no clear D. The CDR3 runs to 13 residues. Trimming shortened V by 0 bases and J by 6 bases, and 9 bases separated the two germline ends. The germline gives CDR1 LGHDT, CDR2 YNNKEL (reference sequence). In DNA form, the CDR3 reads TGTGCCAGCAGCCAAGACCTAGTTGTCGAGCAGTACTTC. Residues: CASSQDLVVEQYF.

The genes are TRBV13 and TRBJ2-5; 16 bases are shared with TRBD2. Germline-derived CDR1 and CDR2 are PRHDT and FYEKMQ (reference sequence). The CDR3 extends over 19 amino acids. The trim removed 0 bases at V and 4 bases at J, leaving 8 bases unmatched. The CDR3: CASSLGPGTSGGVGETQYF. The CDR3 DNA follows: TGTGCCAGCAGCTTAGGCCCGGGGACTAGCGGGGGGGTCGGAGAGACCCAGTACTTC.

The V and J genes are TRBV29-1 and TRBJ1-2; perhaps TRBD1 as D (6 bases). The CDR3 spans 11 residues. The germline CDR1 and CDR2 sequences are SQVTM and ANQGSEA. V dropped 6 bases and J dropped 3 bases, with 8 bases sitting between them. The CDR3 DNA is TGCAGCGTAAGGACAGACTATGGCTACACCTTC. This codes for CSVRTDYGYTF.

The gene calls are TRBV6-5 and TRBJ1-3; 9 bases agree with TRBD1. CDR1 and CDR2 (germline): MNHEY, SVGAGI. J was trimmed by 3 bases and V by 10 bases; bases with no gene match: 7. The CDR3 extends over 14 amino acids. CDR3 in DNA: TGTGCCACCCTAACAGGGGGCTTTGGAAACACCATATATTTT. Translation gives CATLTGGFGNTIYF.